The 4 T cell receptor beta chains below all came from one sample that was sequenced in a study of T cells after yellow fever vaccination. Each CDR3 protein gets one entry after TCRdb re-called the 5' RACE reads with MiXCR. The repertoire includes 150,000 to 200,000 distinct CDR3 sequences, approximately 9.7% of them detected once, and 35% to 40% sits in the top ten. This specimen consisted of CD8+ T cells sorted from PBMCs, obtained 45 days after the yellow fever booster vaccination. These TCRs come from a man younger than 35 who received the YFV17D yellow fever vaccine.

This clonotype has only a few counts. V gene TRBV4-1 combines with J gene TRBJ1-6; 9 bases agree with TRBD1. The CDR3 has 16 residues. CDR1 is MGHRA, CDR2 YSYEKL, per germline. Losses at the gene ends were 4 bases for V and 7 bases for J; bases not matched to a gene: 8. CDR3 coding DNA: TGCGCCAGCAGCCTGGGACAGGGTGGCCGGAATTCACCCCTCCACTTT. This translates into CASSLGQGGRNSPLHF.

As regards this clonotype: This could be a read error, since a much larger clone is one nucleotide away. In DNA, the CDR3 is TGTGCCAGCAGAAACACTAGCGGGTCCTCCTACGAGCAGTTCTTC. It encodes CASRNTSGSSYEQFF. The chain uses TRBV7-6 and TRBJ2-7; 9 bases agree with TRBD2. TRBJ2-1 matches the DNA end more closely, so the J call is doubtful. Germline CDR1 is SGHVS and CDR2 is FNYEAQ. The CDR3 loop spans 15 amino acids.

This clonotype was recorded many times. The chain carries TRBV7-2 and TRBJ2-2; no reliable D call. The germline CDR1 and CDR2 sequences are SGHTA and FQGNSA. The CDR3 has 13 amino acids. Between the trimmed V and J ends, which lost 7 bases and 5 bases, there was a span of 11 bases. The CDR3 DNA reads TGTGCCAGCACCGTTACACCAACCGGGGAGCTGTTTTTT. It specifies CASTVTPTGELFF.

This sequence joins TRBV19 and TRBJ1-1, with D possibly matching TRBD1 (6 bases). V lost 5 bases and J 5 bases, leaving 15 bases between the germline ends. Germline CDR1 reads LNHDA; CDR2 reads SQIVND (reference sequence). The CDR3 is 14 residues long. The CDR3 is CASSWAGEGTEAFF. The CDR3 DNA reads as TGTGCCAGTAGTTGGGCAGGGGAGGGAACTGAAGCTTTCTTT.